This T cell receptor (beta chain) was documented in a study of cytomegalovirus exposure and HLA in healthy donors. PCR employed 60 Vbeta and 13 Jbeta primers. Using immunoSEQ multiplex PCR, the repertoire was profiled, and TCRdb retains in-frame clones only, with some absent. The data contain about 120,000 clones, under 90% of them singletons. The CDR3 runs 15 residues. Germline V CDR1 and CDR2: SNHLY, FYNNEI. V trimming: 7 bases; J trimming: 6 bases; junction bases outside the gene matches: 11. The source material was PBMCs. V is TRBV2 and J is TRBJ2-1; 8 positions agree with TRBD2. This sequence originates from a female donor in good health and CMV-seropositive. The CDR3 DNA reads TGTGCCAGCACCCAAGGACTAGCCGGTATCAATGAGCAGTTCTTC. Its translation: CASTQGLAGINEQFF. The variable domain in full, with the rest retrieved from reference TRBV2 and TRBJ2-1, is EPEVTQTPSHQVTQMGQEVILRCVPISNHLYFYWYRQILGQKVEFLVSFYNNEISEKSEIFDDQFSVERPDGSNFTLKIRSTKLEDSAMYFCASTQGLAGINEQFFGPGTRLTVL.